Listed below are T cell receptor beta chains from one sample, sequenced in a study of blood T cell repertoires in COVID-19. Clones were read by immunoSEQ multiplex PCR, and TCRdb kept only the in-frame ones, dropping some. The repertoire holds fewer than 350,000 clones, with 88% as singletons. Sequencing used peripheral blood. Receptors were obtained from a man aged 18 to 29 with active or convalescent COVID-19. The CDR3 runs from the conserved cysteine through the conserved F or W. The D gene is left open where the match is weak. Only some rows state a clone size, as once, few, many or a class for expanded clones.

>-|TRBD2|TRBV4-2|TRBJ2-1
CASRSGGASYNEQFF
TGTGCCAGCAGAAGCGGGGGGGCCTCCTACAATGAGCAGTTCTTC
>-|TRBD2|TRBV9|TRBJ2-3
CASSPSGASDTQYF
TGTGCCAGCAGCCCTAGCGGGGCCTCAGATACGCAGTATTTT
>-|TRBD2|TRBV27|TRBJ2-5
CASSFLAGGQETQYF
TGTGCCAGCAGTTTCCTAGCGGGGGGACAAGAGACCCAGTACTTC
>-|TRBD2|TRBV15|TRBJ2-1
CATSRPATSGYNEQFF
TGTGCCACCAGCAGACCCGCGACTAGCGGATACAATGAGCAGTTCTTC
>-|-|TRBV19|TRBJ1-5
CASSILKNRAWDQPQHF
TGTGCCAGTAGTATCCTTAAGAACAGGGCTTGGGATCAGCCCCAGCATTTT
>-|TRBD1|TRBV11-3|TRBJ2-7
CASSSGQGTYEQYF
TGTGCCAGCAGCTCGGGACAGGGAACCTACGAGCAGTACTTC
>-|-|TRBV12-3/TRBV12-4|TRBJ1-1
CASRGTKNTEAFF
TGTGCCAGCAGGGGGACAAAAAACACTGAAGCTTTCTTT
>-|TRBD2|TRBV11-2|TRBJ2-3
CASSLGFQRGRLHTDTQYF
TGTGCCAGCAGCTTAGGTTTCCAGCGGGGGAGGCTCCACACAGATACGCAGTATTTT
>-|TRBD2|TRBV9|TRBJ2-7
CASSVSGGAGEQYF
TGTGCCAGCAGCGTTAGCGGGGGGGCAGGCGAGCAGTACTTC
>-|-|TRBV6-5|TRBJ1-6
CASGLSSYNSPLHF
TGTGCCAGCGGCCTCTCCTCCTATAATTCACCCCTCCACTTT
>-|TRBD1|TRBV7-3|TRBJ1-3
CASSLVAGGGNTIYF
TGTGCCAGCAGCCTGGTGGCAGGGGGAGGAAACACCATATATTTT
>once|TRBD1|TRBV10-1|TRBJ1-5
CASTINDRGDQPQHF
TGCGCCAGCACCATTAACGACAGGGGAGATCAGCCCCAGCATTTT
>many|TRBD1|TRBV7-9|TRBJ2-7
CASSVRGTAEQYF
TGTGCCAGCAGCGTAAGGGGGACAGCCGAGCAGTACTTC
>-|TRBD1|TRBV5-1|TRBJ1-5
CASSLGPTGTSNQPQHF
TGCGCCAGCAGCTTGGGACCGACAGGGACTAGCAATCAGCCCCAGCATTTT
>-|TRBD1|TRBV7-3|TRBJ2-1
CASSRQAGGDEQFF
TGTGCCAGCAGCCGACAAGCAGGGGGCGATGAGCAGTTCTTC
>-|-|TRBV27|TRBJ1-5
CASSQRGGNQPQHF
TGTGCCAGCAGTCAACGGGGAGGGAATCAGCCCCAGCATTTT
>-|TRBD1|TRBV6-6|TRBJ2-7
CASSHPDRVYDEQYF
TGTGCCAGCAGTCACCCCGACAGGGTCTACGACGAGCAGTACTTC
>-|TRBD2|TRBV9|TRBJ2-3
CASSGLVQRGPGSTDTQYF
TGTGCCAGCAGCGGTCTGGTCCAGCGGGGGCCCGGTAGCACAGATACGCAGTATTTT
>-|TRBD1|TRBV10-3|TRBJ1-6
CAIGTGEDSPLHF
TGTGCCATCGGGACAGGGGAGGACTCACCCCTCCACTTT
>once|TRBD2|TRBV2|TRBJ2-2
CASRTDSGGAGELFF
TGTGCCAGCAGGACGGACAGCGGGGGGGCCGGGGAGCTGTTTTTT
>-|-|TRBV7-6|TRBJ2-5
CASSLRGMGETQYF
TGTGCCAGCAGCTTACGGGGGATGGGGGAGACCCAGTACTTC
>-|-|TRBV5-6|TRBJ1-1
CASSPGIGGSHLNTEAFF
TGTGCCAGCAGCCCTGGCATTGGGGGGAGTCACTTGAACACTGAAGCTTTCTTT